One sample yielded the 20 T cell receptor beta chains listed below, sequenced in a study of neoadjuvant anti-PD-1 for oral cavity cancer. TCRdb keeps only in-frame clones here, not all; method: immunoSEQ multiplex PCR. The table includes approximately 30,000 clones, about 80% detected once. The time point: after neoadjuvant nivolumab, at surgical resection. The sequencing used PBMCs, collected after nivolumab (anti-PD-1) treatment. All receptors come from a person aged 35-80 years with oral cavity squamous cell carcinoma.

This chain connects TRBV7-9 to TRBJ2-2; D remains ambiguous. V was pared by 5 bases and J by 3 bases, with 13 bases between. CDR3 size: 15 residues. The germline V gene encodes CDR1 SEHNR and CDR2 FQNEAQ (reference sequence). CDR3 coding DNA: TGTGCCAGCAGCACCCAACTGGGCTACACCGGGGAGCTGTTTTTT. This codes for CASSTQLGYTGELFF.

V is TRBV2 and J is TRBJ2-1; D is unclear. The CDR3 is made up of 13 amino acids. Germline values: CDR1 SNHLY, CDR2 FYNNEI. The V and J ends lost 4 bases and 5 bases respectively, with 9 bases between them. This CDR3 reads CASSVSVHNEQFF. The CDR3 DNA reads TGTGCCAGCAGTGTATCTGTCCACAATGAGCAGTTCTTC. Variable domain in full (rest from reference TRBV2 and TRBJ2-1): EPEVTQTPSHQVTQMGQEVILRCVPISNHLYFYWYRQILGQKVEFLVSFYNNEISEKSEIFDDQFSVERPDGSNFTLKIRSTKLEDSAMYFCASSVSVHNEQFFGPGTRLTVL.

This clone came up a few times. This chain connects TRBV5-4 to TRBJ2-1, with 10 bases fitting TRBD1. The V and J ends lost 5 bases and 8 bases, in that order; junction bases with no gene match: 7. Germline V gives CDR1 SGHNT, CDR2 YYREEE (reference sequence). This CDR3 comprises 14 residues. CDR3 amino acids: CASSFRDRGDEQFF. The CDR3 coding sequence is TGTGCCAGCAGTTTTCGGGACAGGGGAGATGAGCAGTTCTTC.

This chain uses TRBV6-6 with TRBJ2-3; no clear D. The CDR3 has 12 residues. CDR1 MNHNY and CDR2 SVGAGI come from the germline V gene (reference sequence). V dropped 5 bases and J dropped 3 bases, with 6 bases sitting between them. The CDR3 coding sequence is TGTGCCAGCAGTAGGAGTACAGATACGCAGTATTTT. Amino acids: CASSRSTDTQYF.

The genes are TRBV6-5 and TRBJ1-6; TRBD1 is a possible D gene (6 bases). The ends were cut back, 5 bases at V and 8 bases at J, with 10 bases in the middle. Germline V gene sequence: CDR1 MNHEY, CDR2 SVGAGI. CDR3 length: 13 amino acids. This CDR3 reads CASSNREDSPLHF. The CDR3 nucleotides read TGTGCCAGCAGTAACAGGGAGGATTCACCCCTCCACTTT.

CDR3: CASLPQQVNYGYTF. CDR3 sequence (DNA): TGTGCCAGCTTACCTCAACAGGTTAACTATGGCTACACCTTC. The chain carries TRBV2 and TRBJ1-2, with D perhaps matching TRBD1 (5 bases). Germline-derived CDR1 and CDR2 are SNHLY and FYNNEI. V was cut by 8 bases and J by 1 base, with 14 bases left in between. This CDR3 region has 14 residues.

This chain uses TRBV5-6 with TRBJ2-2; 11 nucleotides agree with TRBD1. Germline V gene lookup returns CDR1 SGHDT and CDR2 YYEEEE. V shed 0 bases and J 4 bases; nucleotides not matched to a gene: 8. This CDR3 is 18 amino acids long. The CDR3 sequence is CASSLGGQGAGVTGELFF. The DNA of the CDR3 is TGTGCCAGCAGCTTGGGAGGACAGGGGGCTGGGGTCACCGGGGAGCTGTTTTTT.

The chain combines TRBV7-8 with TRBJ1-2, with 10 bases lining up with TRBD1. The CDR3 contains 16 residues. CDR1 is SGHVS, CDR2 FQNEAQ, per germline. V lost 1 base to trimming and J lost 4 bases; unmatched junction nucleotides: 6. This chain's CDR3 is CASSLGGQGLSYGYTF. CDR3 nucleotides: TGTGCCAGCAGCTTAGGGGGACAGGGGTTAAGCTATGGCTACACCTTC.

The CDR3 coding sequence is TGCGCCAGCAGCACGGGACTAGCGGGGCCAGGGGATACGCAGTATTTT. Its translation is CASSTGLAGPGDTQYF. The chain is built from TRBV5-1 and TRBJ2-3, with TRBD2 matching 13 bases. Germline loops: CDR1 SGHRS, CDR2 YFSETQ. CDR3 size: 16 residues. The ends lost 4 bases at V and 6 bases at J; junction bases unmatched: 8.

This rearrangement joins TRBV4-2 to TRBJ1-1; TRBD1 aligns across 8 bases. V shed 1 base, J shed 4 bases, and the junction held 8 bases outside the gene matches. Germline V gene data show CDR1 as LGHNA and CDR2 as YNFKEQ. CDR3 size: 16 residues. The CDR3 nucleotides are TGTGCCAGCAGCCAAGTGAACAGGGGGACATTCACTGAAGCTTTCTTT. It encodes CASSQVNRGTFTEAFF.

CDR3: CASSEAGQGVGTQYF. The CDR3 DNA follows: TGTGCCAGCAGTGAAGCGGGACAGGGGGTCGGTACGCAGTATTTT. This chain connects TRBV6-1 to TRBJ2-3; TRBD1 aligns across 11 bases. The CDR3 extends over 15 amino acids. Germline lookup yields CDR1 MNHNS and CDR2 SASEGT. Unmatched junction bases numbered 4, after V lost 0 bases and J lost 8 bases.

The chain carries TRBV6-1 and TRBJ2-7; D uncertain. Trimming shortened V by 1 base and J by 2 bases, and 12 bases separated the two germline ends. CDR1 and CDR2 (germline): MNHNS, SASEGT. This CDR3 is 15 amino acids long. Here the CDR3 DNA reads TGTGCCAGCAGTGAAGTACCCGGACGTACCTACGAGCAGTACTTC. Protein product: CASSEVPGRTYEQYF.

The rearrangement links TRBV7-4 to TRBJ1-6; D remains unclear. Germline-derived CDR1 and CDR2 are SGHVT and SQSDAQ. This CDR3 has 14 amino acids. V lost 0 bases to trimming and J lost 6 bases, with 6 bases between them. The CDR3 coding sequence is TGTGCCAGCAGCTTAGCCTCGGGTAATTCACCCCTCCACTTT. Encoded protein: CASSLASGNSPLHF.

The gene calls are TRBV6-5 and TRBJ2-3; D may correspond to TRBD1 or TRBD2 (7 bases each). V was clipped by 6 bases and J by 2 bases, with 12 bases between them. The CDR3 is made up of 14 amino acids. The germline V gene encodes CDR1 MNHEY and CDR2 SVGAGI. The CDR3 nucleotides are TGTGCCAGCAGCAGGGGGGGGATCACAGATACGCAGTATTTT. Its protein product is CASSRGGITDTQYF.

The CDR3: CASSIGSGLGYTF. DNA of the CDR3: TGTGCCAGCAGTATAGGCTCGGGGTTAGGCTACACCTTC. J is TRBJ1-2 and V is TRBV11-2; no reliable D call. V was trimmed by 6 bases and J by 8 bases, leaving 16 bases between them. The germline V gene has CDR1 SGHAT and CDR2 FQNNGV. This CDR3 region has 13 residues.

The chain joins TRBV7-8 to TRBJ1-2; TRBD1 aligns across 9 bases. V was clipped by 5 bases and J by 4 bases; unmatched bases: 8. From germline, CDR1 is SGHVS and CDR2 FQNEAQ. The length of the CDR3 is 15 residues. DNA for the CDR3: TGTGCCAGCAGCGCCCGACAGGGGGAACTCTATGGCTACACCTTC. Translation: CASSARQGELYGYTF.

This clone was recorded once. V usage is TRBV28 and J usage is TRBJ1-2, with TRBD1 identical over 9 bases. The V gene end was trimmed by 4 bases and the J gene end by 5 bases; junction bases not matched to a gene: 5. CDR3 length: 14 amino acids. Germline CDR1 reads MDHEN; CDR2 reads SYDVKM. The CDR3 DNA is TGTGCCAGCAGTTCGACAGGGGGTAGATATGGCTACACCTTC. Translation gives CASSSTGGRYGYTF.

The chain has TRBV2 and TRBJ2-7; D is uncertain. V was trimmed by 1 base and J by 4 bases, leaving 5 bases between them. The germline CDR1 and CDR2 sequences are SNHLY and FYNNEI. The CDR3 loop spans 12 amino acids. Written as DNA, the CDR3 is TGTGCCAGCAGTGAAGATACTTACGAGCAGTACTTC. This encodes CASSEDTYEQYF.

The chain employs TRBV19 and TRBJ1-5; D gene ambiguous. The CDR3 covers 14 residues. Germline loops: CDR1 LNHDA, CDR2 SQIVND (reference sequence). Trimming cost V 2 bases and J 7 bases, with 12 bases left between them. CDR3 protein: CASSILGPEQPQHF. CDR3 bases: TGTGCCAGTAGTATACTTGGCCCGGAGCAGCCCCAGCATTTT.

The chain uses TRBV7-9 and TRBJ2-7; the D gene is possibly TRBD1 (6 bases). CDR1 and CDR2 from the germline V gene are SEHNR and FQNEAQ (reference sequence). V was clipped by 5 bases and J by 2 bases, with 13 bases between them. The CDR3 sequence is 14 residues long. CDR3 sequence reads: CASSKTDRTYEQYF. As DNA, the CDR3 is TGTGCCAGCAGCAAAACGGACAGAACCTACGAGCAGTACTTC.